A single sample is the source of the 2 T cell receptor beta chains below, sequenced in a study of blood T cell repertoires in COVID-19. Using immunoSEQ multiplex PCR, the repertoire was profiled, and TCRdb retains in-frame clones only, with some absent. Among roughly 260,000 clones listed, about 89% were seen once. Sequenced input: peripheral blood. These receptor sequences come from a man aged 35-49 years who had recovered from COVID-19.

The chain uses TRBV6-4 and TRBJ2-2; no reliable D call. Per germline, CDR1 MRHNA and CDR2 SNTAGT. V gave up 6 bases and J gave up 6 bases, with 8 bases separating them. There are 12 residues in the CDR3. CDR3 amino acids: CASSALSGELFF. CDR3 nucleotide sequence: TGTGCCAGCAGCGCACTCTCCGGGGAGCTGTTTTTT.

The rearrangement links TRBV11-2 to TRBJ2-7, with TRBD2 matching 13 bases. This CDR3 has 16 amino acids. In germline, CDR1 is SGHAT, CDR2 FQNNGV. The junction had 11 bases not matched to a gene; V was cut back by 5 bases and J by 7 bases. CDR3 sequence (DNA): TGTGCCAGCAGCCGATCGACTAGCGGGGGGCTACGGGAGCAGTACTTC. Translation: CASSRSTSGGLREQYF.